The entry below gives a single TCR beta chain sequence along with its context. This record belongs to a study of OX40 agonist ivuxolimab in advanced cancers. The data were produced by immunoSEQ multiplex PCR, yet TCRdb's version contains in-frame clones alone and is incomplete. Here the sample spans roughly 70,000 clones, 82% being singletons. Deletions cut 4 bases from V and 0 bases from J, with 16 bases between. The CDR3 has 17 residues. Germline V gene sequence: CDR1 MDHEN, CDR2 SYDVKM. The sequencing here drew on CD4+ or CD8+ T cells sorted from blood, taken in a trial of the OX40 agonist ivuxolimab. V and J are TRBV28 and TRBJ1-5, with D perhaps TRBD1 (6 bases). The clonotype was recovered from an adult with an advanced solid tumor such as melanoma, head and neck, liver or kidney cancer. The CDR3 loop is CASSSQGGGYSNQPQHF. The CDR3 DNA reads TGTGCCAGCAGTTCGCAGGGAGGGGGGTATAGCAATCAGCCCCAGCATTTT. The full variable domain, rest sourced from reference TRBV28 and TRBJ1-5, is DVKVTQSSRYLVKRTGEKVFLECVQDMDHENMFWYRQDPGLGLRLIYFSYDVKMKEKGDIPEGYSVSREKKERFSLILESASTNQTSMYLCASSSQGGGYSNQPQHFGDGTRLSIL.